Given below is one TCR beta chain in context. Its antigen is still unknown. These data come from a study of untreated major depressive disorder. Study observations and caveats: Compared with controls, depressed patients showed more TRBV05-01 (Vbeta 5.1) usage in CD4+ T cells. Differences in TRBV25-01 and TRBV02-01 usage did not reach significance.

CDR1 is SGHNT, CDR2 YYREEE, per germline (reference sequence). This CDR3 region has 15 residues. The V gene end was trimmed by 3 bases and the J gene end by 7 bases; junction bases not matched to a gene: 8. Profiled with immunoSEQ multiplex PCR; TCRdb holds only in-frame clones, not every one. Of about 25,000 clones listed, about 89% are singletons. This clonotype was sampled from a woman between 25 and 40 years old with major depressive disorder. V and J are TRBV5-4 and TRBJ2-1, with 9 bases aligning to TRBD1. Sequencing used CD4+ T cells from PBMCs. The CDR3 DNA sequence: TGTGCCAGCAGCTCATCATACAGGGGGCGGAATGAGCAGTTCTTC. Translation: CASSSSYRGRNEQFF. The full variable domain, rest sourced from reference TRBV5-4 and TRBJ2-1, is ETGVTQSPTHLIKTRGQQVTLRCSSQSGHNTVSWYQQALGQGPQFIFQYYREEENGRGNFPPRFSGLQFPNYSSELNVNALELDDSALYLCASSSSYRGRNEQFFGPGTRLTVL.